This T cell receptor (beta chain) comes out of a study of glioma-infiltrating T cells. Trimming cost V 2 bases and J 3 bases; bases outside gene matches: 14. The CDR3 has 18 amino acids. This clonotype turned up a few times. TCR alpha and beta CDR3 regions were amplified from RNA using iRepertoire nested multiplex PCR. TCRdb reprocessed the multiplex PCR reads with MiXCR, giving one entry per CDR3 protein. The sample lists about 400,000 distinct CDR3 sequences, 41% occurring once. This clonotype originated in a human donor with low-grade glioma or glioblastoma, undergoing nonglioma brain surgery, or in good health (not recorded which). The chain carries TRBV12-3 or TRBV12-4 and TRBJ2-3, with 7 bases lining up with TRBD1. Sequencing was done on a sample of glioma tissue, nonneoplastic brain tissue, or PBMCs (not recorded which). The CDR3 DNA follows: TGTGCCAGCAGTTTACTCTCCAATGAAGGGGGCGGGACAGATACGCAGTATTTT. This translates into CASSLLSNEGGGTDTQYF.